The T cell receptor beta chain under discussion was sequenced for a study of response to subunit inactivated influenza vaccine. In regard to this clonotype: Its antigen is undetermined.

The study's findings and limits: The authors suggested that every seasonal influenza vaccination recruits few new T cells.

TCRdb reprocessed the RT-PCR reads via MiXCR and lists one record per CDR3 protein. This sample carries fewer than 700,000 distinct CDR3 sequences, 13% of them seen once, and the ten largest clones take approximately 14%. This receptor was taken from a man aged 45-65 years who received an inactivated influenza vaccine. The material was PBMCs from blood, obtained more than 35 days after vaccination.

CDR3 amino acids: CASSDSDRGRPGQPQHF. In DNA form, the CDR3 reads TGCGCCAGCAGTGACTCGGACAGGGGGCGCCCGGGACAGCCCCAGCATTTT. The rearrangement joins TRBV10-1 to TRBJ1-5; TRBD1 matches 11 bases. CDR3 length: 17 residues. Germline V gene data show CDR1 as WNHNN and CDR2 as SYGVQD (reference sequence). Unmatched junction bases numbered 11, after V lost 3 bases and J lost 7 bases.